These 3 T cell receptor beta chains came from one sample sequenced in a study of regulatory T cells in long-lasting Graves disease. Library construction for TCR beta used iRepertoire HTBI primers and Arm-PCR of CDR3 regions. TCRdb reprocessed the multiplex PCR reads with MiXCR, giving one entry per CDR3 protein. The top ten clones hold about a fifth of a sample with 300,000 to 500,000 distinct CDR3 sequences, less than 25% of them seen once. This sample's time point: persistent/refractory GD, antithyroid drugs over 5 years with positive TRAb. The TCR library was made from RNA that had been extracted from PBMCs in TRIzol. Sequenced material: peripheral blood mononuclear cells (PBMCs), taken when the disease was refractory, from a patient treated with antithyroid drugs. These receptors came from a female donor with Graves disease.

V and J are TRBV6-1 and TRBJ1-5; D unresolved. V was pared by 7 bases and J by 3 bases, with 10 bases between. Germline CDR1 reads MNHNS; CDR2 reads SASEGT. The CDR3 has 13 residues. The CDR3 loop reads CASNFLINQPQHF. The CDR3 region has the DNA TGTGCCAGCAATTTCCTGATCAATCAGCCCCAGCATTTT.

This clonotype turned up a few times. This chain connects TRBV5-6 to TRBJ1-5; weak D call: TRBD1 (5 bases). The germline gives CDR1 SGHDT, CDR2 YYEEEE. V lost 2 bases, J lost 4 bases, and 7 bases lay in between. This CDR3 is built from 13 residues. The CDR3 region is CASSFQGNQPQHF. The CDR3 DNA is TGTGCCAGCAGCTTCCAGGGAAATCAGCCCCAGCATTTT.

This clonotype was counted only a few times. The chain joins TRBV4-1 to TRBJ1-1; D remains ambiguous. Trimming took 1 base from V and 6 from J, leaving 9 bases between them. Germline lookup yields CDR1 MGHRA and CDR2 YSYEKL. The CDR3 has 13 residues. The CDR3 here is CASSQVQVAEAFF. The CDR3 nucleotides read TGCGCCAGCAGCCAAGTTCAGGTGGCTGAAGCTTTCTTT.